The entry that follows covers one T cell receptor (beta chain) sequence. This CDR3 spans 14 amino acids. Trimming took 6 bases from V and 0 from J; bases not matched to a gene: 3. Germline CDR1 LNHDA, CDR2 SQIVND (reference sequence). These data come from a study of blood T cell repertoires in COVID-19. Authors' processing steps: Quantification of nucleated cells was approximated via reference gene primer amplification. The assay was immunoSEQ multiplex PCR, and TCRdb's table has in-frame clones only and misses some. V and J calls and clone size come straight from that table; D and trimming were deduced from the DNA. The sample records around 170,000 clones, about 74% being singletons.

The sample taken for sequencing was peripheral blood. The rearrangement links TRBV19 to TRBJ2-3; 7 bases line up with TRBD1. This receptor was taken from an elderly woman with acute or convalescent COVID-19. The CDR3 DNA sequence: TGTGCCAGTAGCCCGACAGGGAGCACAGATACGCAGTATTTT. Amino acids: CASSPTGSTDTQYF.